The source of this TCR beta chain is a study of blood T cells in healthy people across ages. Whole-study results and caveats: Strong correlation existed between TCR beta diversity and naive T cell percentage. Among long-lived donors, naive CD4+ cells were more numerous and diversity higher than in aged donors.

Using a J-beta primer mix together with a sample-barcoded 5' primer, a second PCR was run for about 6 to 11 cycles. TCRdb fed the 5' RACE reads into MiXCR, producing one record per CDR3 protein. The sample carries approximately 2,000,000 distinct CDR3 sequences, approximately 40% recorded once. Donation came from healthy Caucasian individuals in Russia who were aged roughly 6 to 100. Each sample yielded at least 6 micrograms of PBMC total RNA. Worth noting for this clonotype: What it recognizes is unknown.

The CDR3 spans 14 residues. V lost 5 bases, J lost 2 bases, and 13 bases lay in between. Germline V lookup: CDR1 DFQATT, CDR2 SNEGSKA (reference sequence). This chain links TRBV20-1 with TRBJ2-1; D possibly matches TRBD1 or TRBD2 (6 bases each). Sequencing was carried out using blood. This TCR derives from a human donor in good health. The CDR3 loop is CSARPGATYNEQFF. Written as DNA, the CDR3 is TGCAGTGCTCGCCCGGGGGCAACCTACAATGAGCAGTTCTTC.